This TCR beta chain is drawn from a study of spatial heterogeneity in lung cancer. TCRdb reprocessed the 5' RACE reads with MiXCR, giving one entry per CDR3 protein. The repertoire has 50,000 to 75,000 distinct CDR3 sequences, roughly 6.4% of them found once; the top ten carry over 12%. This clonotype was observed many times. The time point is: sample taken at primary tumor resection. V was trimmed by 4 bases and J by 4 bases, leaving 16 bases between them. CDR1 and CDR2 (germline): SGHDN, FVKESK. The CDR3 sequence is 15 residues long. Sequencing used PBMCs, obtained at surgery. The sequence came from a female donor with early-stage non-small cell lung cancer. V is TRBV14 and J is TRBJ1-2; a weak D match, TRBD1 (5 bases). For the CDR3, the DNA is TGTGCCAGCAGCCCCGTTGGGGGGATCGCCTATGGCTACACCTTC. Protein: CASSPVGGIAYGYTF.